The next 9 T cell receptor beta chains were all read from a single sample in a study of T cell responses to AZD1222 COVID-19 vaccine (dated by TCRdb to the early 2020s). Taken with the paper, the label for time point translates to: baseline before first vaccination. In light of the paper, this sample's treatment or condition label describes: meningococcal conjugate vaccine given as trial control. The method was the immunoSEQ multiplex PCR assay. TCRdb mirrors the immuneACCESS table, restricted to in-frame sequences. Some clones are absent from its copies; in checked studies, under half trace to an unresolved V gene, and the reason for the others is unknown. The sample table holds 100,000 to 150,000 clones, of which 88% were seen once. The top ten hold roughly a sixth of the sample. The input for sequencing was peripheral blood, taken on day 0 of MenACWY control vaccination. The receptors derive from an adult in good health.

The chain carries TRBV7-9 and TRBJ1-4; TRBD1 aligns across 8 bases. Unmatched junction bases numbered 4, after V lost 4 bases and J lost 3 bases. This CDR3 is built from 15 residues. CDR1 is SEHNR, CDR2 FQNEAQ, per germline (reference sequence). The CDR3 spells CASSSWTGSNEKLFF. The CDR3 DNA follows: TGTGCCAGCAGCTCTTGGACAGGGTCTAATGAAAAACTGTTTTTT.

The V call is TRBV5-1, the J call TRBJ1-1; the D is unclear. V was cut by 0 bases and J by 7 bases, with 19 bases left in between. This CDR3 spans 16 amino acids. The V gene's germline CDR1 is SGHRS and CDR2 YFSETQ. The CDR3 DNA is TGCGCCAGCAGCTTGGTTGCCGAAGACATCGGGTATGAAGCTTTCTTT. Protein product: CASSLVAEDIGYEAFF.

In DNA form, the CDR3 reads TGTGCCAGCAGCCAGGACAGGGGATCGACTGAAGCTTTCTTT. Protein product: CASSQDRGSTEAFF. The chain couples TRBV7-3 to TRBJ1-1; TRBD1 matches 9 bases. Trimming cost V 5 bases and J 5 bases; bases outside gene matches: 6. The germline V gene has CDR1 SGHTA and CDR2 FQGTGA. The length of the CDR3 is 14 residues.

V and J are TRBV6-5 and TRBJ2-7, with 11 bases lining up with TRBD2. Germline loops: CDR1 MNHEY, CDR2 SVGAGI. V dropped 2 bases and J dropped 6; count of bases not matched to a gene: 9. This CDR3 comprises 16 residues. The CDR3 is CASSYASLAGVSEQYF. As DNA, the CDR3 is TGTGCCAGCAGTTACGCGTCACTAGCGGGAGTATCCGAGCAGTACTTC.

This clone has only one observation. The V call is TRBV10-1, the J call TRBJ2-7; no definite D call. The CDR3 covers 15 residues. V lost 11 bases to trimming and J lost 2 bases, with 22 bases between them. Germline CDR1 is WNHNN and CDR2 is SYGVQD (reference sequence). CDR3 region: CAGLEQSTPPYEQYF. The CDR3 DNA is TGCGCCGGATTGGAACAATCGACCCCTCCCTACGAGCAGTACTTC.

The V gene is TRBV19, the J gene TRBJ2-3; a weak D match, TRBD2 (6 bases). In germline, CDR1 is LNHDA, CDR2 SQIVND (reference sequence). The CDR3 totals 16 residues. V was clipped by 5 bases and J by 0 bases, with 15 bases between them. CDR3 DNA: TGTGCCAGTAGTTCCGGGTGGAGGGACAGCACAGATACGCAGTATTTT. Translation: CASSSGWRDSTDTQYF.

As DNA, the CDR3 is TGTGCCAGCAGCGCCGACAGGGTCACCGGGGAGCTGTTTTTT. This translates into CASSADRVTGELFF. The chain recombines TRBV9 with TRBJ2-2, with 7 nucleotides matching TRBD1. The CDR3 totals 14 residues. Germline V CDR1 and CDR2: SGDLS, YYNGEE. V was pared by 3 bases and J by 4 bases, with 3 bases of the junction left unmatched.

CDR3 nucleotide sequence: TGTGCCAGCAGCCTTTTTAGCGGATCTTCCTTCCAAGAGACCCAGTACTTC. It codes for CASSLFSGSSFQETQYF. The chain employs TRBV11-2 and TRBJ2-5; perhaps TRBD2 as D (6 bases). The CDR3 runs to 17 residues. The V gene lost 5 bases and the J gene lost 1 base, with 20 bases spanning the gap. The germline gives CDR1 SGHAT, CDR2 FQNNGV.

The chain carries TRBV19 and TRBJ1-1, with 7 nucleotides matching TRBD1. The CDR3 length is 20 residues. Germline values: CDR1 LNHDA, CDR2 SQIVND (reference sequence). J was trimmed by 1 base and V by 7 bases; bases with no gene match: 24. This CDR3 is CASTTALWTGVPWGNTEAFF. The CDR3 DNA sequence: TGTGCCAGTACTACCGCCCTTTGGACAGGTGTACCCTGGGGGAACACTGAAGCTTTCTTT.